Listed below are T cell receptor beta chains from one sample, sequenced in a study of early T cells in non-severe SARS-CoV-2 infection. Each CDR3 protein is one row after TCRdb ran MiXCR on the 5' RACE reads. The table has roughly 61,000 distinct CDR3 sequences, roughly a tenth seen once. Sequenced material: whole blood. These receptors originate from an adult who was a healthcare worker with PCR-confirmed SARS-CoV-2 infection or an uninfected control (not recorded which). CDR3s leave out the opening cysteine and the closing phenylalanine or tryptophan. Each record gives: J gene, V gene, CDR3 protein.

J gene: TRBJ2-7; V gene: TRBV27; CDR3 protein: ASSLLRSNSYEQY
J gene: TRBJ2-5; V gene: TRBV20-1; CDR3 protein: SAIPVAELQETQY
J gene: TRBJ2-7; V gene: TRBV20-1; CDR3 protein: SAHMAYEQY
J gene: TRBJ2-7; V gene: TRBV4-1; CDR3 protein: ASSQGPGEGYEQY
J gene: TRBJ2-3; V gene: TRBV12-3/TRBV12-4; CDR3 protein: ASSLGLARTDTQY
J gene: TRBJ1-4; V gene: TRBV7-2; CDR3 protein: ASSPDSEKLF
J gene: TRBJ2-5; V gene: TRBV6-2/TRBV6-3; CDR3 protein: ASSSGLGATQY
J gene: TRBJ2-1; V gene: TRBV20-1; CDR3 protein: SARDPLAGGTTYNEQF
J gene: TRBJ1-1; V gene: TRBV5-1; CDR3 protein: ASSLEFGGTEAF
J gene: TRBJ2-1; V gene: TRBV5-5; CDR3 protein: ASTRGQGGEQF
J gene: TRBJ2-2; V gene: TRBV6-4; CDR3 protein: ASSDRDTGELF
J gene: TRBJ2-7; V gene: TRBV20-1; CDR3 protein: SARALLGQY
J gene: TRBJ2-7; V gene: TRBV20-1; CDR3 protein: SARDAAGKGQY
J gene: TRBJ1-3; V gene: TRBV7-2; CDR3 protein: ASSAKQGQAGNTIY
J gene: TRBJ2-6; V gene: TRBV20-1; CDR3 protein: SALTLEEDSGANVLT
J gene: TRBJ2-5; V gene: TRBV20-1; CDR3 protein: SARDEGQQETQY
J gene: TRBJ2-3; V gene: TRBV5-1; CDR3 protein: ASSRLAGESDTQY
J gene: TRBJ2-3; V gene: TRBV7-2; CDR3 protein: ASLNRRGTRRPDTQY
J gene: TRBJ2-6; V gene: TRBV5-1; CDR3 protein: ASSLGDSGANVLT
J gene: TRBJ2-7; V gene: TRBV7-2; CDR3 protein: ASSLVTSGRPYEQY
J gene: TRBJ2-2; V gene: TRBV20-1; CDR3 protein: SARVGGNTGELF
J gene: TRBJ2-2; V gene: TRBV6-2/TRBV6-3; CDR3 protein: ASSPRGGQSTGELF
J gene: TRBJ1-5; V gene: TRBV5-4; CDR3 protein: ASSRGPGRNQPQH
J gene: TRBJ2-7; V gene: TRBV20-1; CDR3 protein: SANLLSGRVYEQY
J gene: TRBJ2-7; V gene: TRBV10-3; CDR3 protein: AISSRLARSSYEQY
J gene: TRBJ2-3; V gene: TRBV29-1; CDR3 protein: SVRVQGSTDTQY
J gene: TRBJ1-1; V gene: TRBV12-5; CDR3 protein: ASGSYRVNTEAF
J gene: TRBJ2-6; V gene: TRBV7-9; CDR3 protein: ASSPGVSGANVLT
J gene: TRBJ1-3; V gene: TRBV15; CDR3 protein: ATSRGGGASGNTIY
J gene: TRBJ2-5; V gene: TRBV14; CDR3 protein: ASSQAGEMRETQY
J gene: TRBJ2-5; V gene: TRBV6-5; CDR3 protein: ASSYLPSGDEETQY
J gene: TRBJ1-1; V gene: TRBV18; CDR3 protein: ASSPGAGTTEAF
J gene: TRBJ1-1; V gene: TRBV7-2; CDR3 protein: ASSLEGQGTEAF
J gene: TRBJ1-1; V gene: TRBV4-1; CDR3 protein: ASSSRPRDHTEAF
J gene: TRBJ1-4; V gene: TRBV20-1; CDR3 protein: SASAGGGEKLF
J gene: TRBJ1-1; V gene: TRBV12-3/TRBV12-4; CDR3 protein: ASSPRTGVLEAF
J gene: TRBJ2-3; V gene: TRBV11-2; CDR3 protein: ASSLTWVTDTQY
J gene: TRBJ2-1; V gene: TRBV24-1; CDR3 protein: ATSDTQGYNEQF